The 32 T cell receptor beta chains reported below all come from one sample, sequenced in a study of T-cell memory formation after mild COVID-19. TCRdb reprocessed the 5' RACE reads with MiXCR, giving one entry per CDR3 protein. Here the sample spans under 200,000 distinct CDR3 sequences, 9.5% to 13% being singletons. The sequenced sample was PBMCs or a T cell subset sorted from them (not recorded which). All receptors derive from a man younger than 30 who had mild COVID-19 (a few samples of this study predate the infection). Cell type and time point are not known.

This clonotype was counted a few times. The chain has TRBV11-1 and TRBJ2-7; the match to TRBD1 covers 8 bases. This CDR3 region has 14 residues. Per the germline V gene, CDR1 is SGHAT and CDR2 is FQDESV (reference sequence). The ends lost 6 bases at V and 4 bases at J; junction bases unmatched: 8. As DNA, the CDR3 is TGTGCCAGCAGGCCCGGACAGGGACCTTACGAGCAGTACTTC. Translation gives CASRPGQGPYEQYF.

This chain joins TRBV6-2 or TRBV6-3 and TRBJ2-7; D gene ambiguous. Per the germline V gene, CDR1 is MNHEY and CDR2 is SVGEGT. V was trimmed by 2 bases and J by 1 base, leaving 15 bases between them. There are 16 residues in the CDR3. The CDR3 DNA sequence: TGTGCCAGCAGTTACATATGGGGTCTTGAATCCTACGAGCAGTACTTC. It translates to CASSYIWGLESYEQYF.

This clonotype was detected many times. J is TRBJ1-6 and V is TRBV27; D call uncertain. CDR1 is MNHEY and CDR2 is SMNVEV in the germline V gene (reference sequence). This CDR3 is built from 14 residues. The ends were cut back, 6 bases at V and 14 bases at J, with 20 bases in the middle. CDR3 in amino acids: CASSLQYSVSALHF. CDR3 DNA: TGTGCCAGCAGCTTACAGTATTCGGTCAGCGCCCTCCACTTT.

This clonotype was recorded a few times. The chain recombines TRBV11-2 with TRBJ2-5; TRBD1 matches 8 bases. The CDR3 totals 12 residues. The germline CDR1 and CDR2 sequences are SGHAT and FQNNGV. J gave up 4 bases and V 6 bases, and 1 base lay outside the gene matches. The CDR3 region is CASRGQGETQYF. The DNA for the CDR3 is TGTGCCAGCAGAGGACAGGGAGAGACCCAGTACTTC.

The chain recombines TRBV2 with TRBJ1-1; D is uncertain. The CDR3 sequence is 14 residues long. The ends were cut back, 11 bases at V and 1 base at J, with 17 bases in the middle. Germline CDR1 and CDR2: SNHLY and FYNNEI. CDR3 sequence reads: CAGSVGEGNTEAFF. The DNA for the CDR3 is TGTGCCGGATCAGTCGGAGAGGGGAACACTGAAGCTTTCTTT.

The chain combines TRBV12-3 or TRBV12-4 with TRBJ2-3; D is perhaps TRBD1 (6 bases). The V end lost 5 bases, the J end lost 3 bases, and 15 bases lay between the germline ends. This CDR3 spans 15 amino acids. CDR3 region: CASSGGLVWTDTQYF. In DNA, the CDR3 is TGTGCCAGCAGTGGGGGCCTTGTCTGGACAGATACGCAGTATTTT.

This clonotype has a handful of counts. The rearrangement uses TRBV7-9 and TRBJ2-3; 8 positions match TRBD1. Per germline, CDR1 SEHNR and CDR2 FQNEAQ (reference sequence). The V segment lost 5 bases and the J segment 4 bases; nucleotides outside the gene matches: 5. The CDR3 is made up of 14 amino acids. CDR3 coding DNA: TGTGCCAGCAGCCCAGGGGGCCGCTCAGATACGCAGTATTTT. Amino acid sequence: CASSPGGRSDTQYF.

The chain recombines TRBV6-5 with TRBJ1-1; D remains unclear. V lost 4 bases and J lost 6, with 12 bases in between. There are 13 residues in the CDR3. CDR1 and CDR2 (germline): MNHEY, SVGAGI. CDR3 in DNA: TGTGCCAGCAGTTCCCCCGGGTGGTCTGAAGCTTTCTTT. Translation gives CASSSPGWSEAFF.

The V and J genes are TRBV12-3 or TRBV12-4 and TRBJ1-5; unclear D gene. Trimming cost V 5 bases and J 2 bases, with 10 bases left between them. The CDR3 is 14 amino acids. This CDR3 reads CASSDTAGNQPQHF. The CDR3 DNA sequence: TGTGCCAGCAGTGACACAGCAGGCAATCAGCCCCAGCATTTT.

The V gene is TRBV5-1, the J gene TRBJ2-3; maybe TRBD1 (6 bases). The V gene lost 2 bases and the J gene lost 3 bases, with 13 bases spanning the gap. From germline, CDR1 is SGHRS and CDR2 YFSETQ. This CDR3 contains 15 residues. The CDR3 DNA sequence: TGCGCCAGCAGCTTTTTCGACAGGCAAACAGATACGCAGTATTTT. It encodes CASSFFDRQTDTQYF.

This chain connects TRBV7-2 to TRBJ2-3; no definite D call. The CDR3 covers 13 residues. Trimming removed 1 base from V and 5 bases from J, with 7 bases in between. Germline values: CDR1 SGHTA, CDR2 FQGNSA. The CDR3 nucleotides read TGTGCCAGCAGCTTAGATCCGGGAGATACGCAGTATTTT. Encoded protein: CASSLDPGDTQYF.

The gene calls are TRBV20-1 and TRBJ1-1; tentatively, D is TRBD1 (5 bases). The V gene lost 3 bases and the J gene lost 5 bases, with 10 bases spanning the gap. The CDR3 covers 12 residues. Germline values: CDR1 DFQATT, CDR2 SNEGSKA (reference sequence). CDR3 in amino acids: CSASREGTEAFF. The CDR3 region has the DNA TGCAGTGCTAGCAGGGAGGGGACTGAAGCTTTCTTT.

The rearrangement joins TRBV6-6 to TRBJ2-7; D might be TRBD2 (7 bases). The V gene lost 8 bases and the J gene lost 3 bases, with 17 bases spanning the gap. CDR3 size: 14 residues. The germline V gene encodes CDR1 MNHNY and CDR2 SVGAGI (reference sequence). CDR3 region: CASARGAGDYEQYV. CDR3 DNA sequence: TGTGCCAGCGCACGGGGGGCAGGCGACTACGAGCAGTACGTC.

In its sample, this clonotype was seen many times. J is TRBJ1-1 and V is TRBV4-1; no reliable D call. The CDR3 is 15 amino acids. Trimming took off 4 bases at V and 2 bases at J, with 14 bases between the two ends. CDR1 is MGHRA, CDR2 YSYEKL, per germline. CDR3 in amino acids: CASSPPPHGNTEAFF. The CDR3 nucleotides are TGCGCCAGCAGCCCACCACCCCATGGAAACACTGAAGCTTTCTTT.

This clonotype showed up many times. This chain links TRBV6-2 or TRBV6-3 with TRBJ2-5, with TRBD2 as a possible D gene (5 bases). This CDR3 spans 13 amino acids. The germline V gene has CDR1 MNHEY and CDR2 SVGEGT. V was pared by 7 bases and J by 5 bases, with 14 bases between. This CDR3 is CASTPAGTETQYF. The CDR3 nucleotides read TGTGCCAGCACCCCGGCGGGTACCGAGACCCAGTACTTC.

In its sample, this clonotype was seen many times. The chain carries TRBV7-2 and TRBJ2-3; TRBD2 is a possible D gene (5 bases). Germline assignment: CDR1 SGHTA and CDR2 FQGNSA. The CDR3 spans 17 residues. Trimming took 1 base from V and 5 from J, leaving 19 bases between them. CDR3 bases: TGTGCCAGCAGCTTAGGGCTAGCAGCAACCTTGGGAGATACGCAGTATTTT. Its translation is CASSLGLAATLGDTQYF.

This clonotype came up a few times. The genes are TRBV12-3 or TRBV12-4 and TRBJ2-5, with no clear D. This CDR3 is 14 amino acids long. V lost 5 bases to trimming and J lost 5 bases, with 15 bases between them. The CDR3 DNA follows: TGTGCCAGCAGTCTCATAGGCATCGAGGAGACCCAGTACTTC. This encodes CASSLIGIEETQYF.

This clonotype has more than one count but fewer than ten. CDR3 nucleotide sequence: TGTGCCAGCAGCCAAGACCCGACAGAGAATGAAAAACTGTTTTTT. Its translation is CASSQDPTENEKLFF. The chain is built from TRBV4-2 and TRBJ1-4, with D perhaps matching TRBD1 (5 bases). CDR1 and CDR2 from the germline V gene are LGHNA and YNFKEQ. V lost 0 bases and J 5 bases, leaving 10 bases between the germline ends. The CDR3 consists of 15 residues.

In its sample, this clonotype was seen a few times. The rearrangement uses TRBV7-9 and TRBJ2-2; TRBD2 agrees at 9 bases. V dropped 5 bases and J dropped 5; count of bases not matched to a gene: 3. Germline CDR1 reads SEHNR; CDR2 reads FQNEAQ (reference sequence). The CDR3 has 14 amino acids. The DNA of the CDR3 is TGTGCCAGCAGCCCGGGACTAGCAACCGGGGAGCTGTTTTTT. The encoded protein is CASSPGLATGELFF.

This clonotype came up a few times. The J gene is TRBJ2-7, the V gene TRBV28, with 7 bases identical to TRBD1. The CDR3 length is 14 residues. Trimming cost V 3 bases and J 2 bases; bases outside gene matches: 4. CDR1 is MDHEN and CDR2 is SYDVKM in the germline V gene. The DNA for the CDR3 is TGTGCCAGCAGTTTGGGACAGCCTCCCTACGAGCAGTACGTC. This gives the protein CASSLGQPPYEQYV.

This clonotype was picked up many times. J is TRBJ1-1 and V is TRBV3-1, with TRBD1 matching over 9 bases. This CDR3 region has 16 residues. V shed 5 bases, J shed 6 bases, and the junction held 13 bases outside the gene matches. In germline, CDR1 is LGHDT, CDR2 YNNKEL (reference sequence). In nucleotides, the CDR3 is TGTGCCAGCAGCTACGCCTACAGGGGGCAGAGCGCTGAAGCTTTCTTT. Translating it yields CASSYAYRGQSAEAFF.

The genes are TRBV5-6 and TRBJ2-3; D is unclear. V lost 0 bases, J lost 1 base, and 6 bases lay in between. The CDR3 runs 14 residues. Germline lookup yields CDR1 SGHDT and CDR2 YYEEEE. CDR3: CASSLDGRTDTQYF. CDR3 coding DNA: TGTGCCAGCAGCTTGGACGGCCGCACAGATACGCAGTATTTT.

The CDR3 DNA is TGCGCCAGCTCGGGACAGGGTGGAAAGGGGCCCTACGAGCAGTACTTC. As protein: CASSGQGGKGPYEQYF. The genes are TRBV5-1 and TRBJ2-7; 9 nucleotides align to TRBD1. Trimming cost V 7 bases and J 2 bases; bases outside gene matches: 13. From germline, CDR1 is SGHRS and CDR2 YFSETQ. This CDR3 has 16 amino acids. Full variable domain (outside the CDR3, taken from reference TRBV5-1 and TRBJ2-7): KAGVTQTPRYLIKTRGQQVTLSCSPISGHRSVSWYQQTPGQGLQFLFEYFSETQRNKGNFPGRFSGRQFSNSRSEMNVSTLELGDSALYLCASSGQGGKGPYEQYFGPGTRLTVT.

This clonotype has ten or more counts. The chain combines TRBV6-6 with TRBJ2-3; D gene unclear. Germline V gene lookup returns CDR1 MNHNY and CDR2 SVGAGI (reference sequence). The CDR3 covers 12 residues. Trimming took off 6 bases at V and 3 bases at J, with 7 bases between the two ends. CDR3 coding DNA: TGTGCCAGCAGCTTGTTAACAGATACGCAGTATTTT. Amino acids: CASSLLTDTQYF.

This clonotype was picked up a small number of times. The chain is built from TRBV28 and TRBJ2-2, with a weak D call TRBD1 (6 bases). V lost 3 bases, J lost 5 bases, and 13 bases lay in between. CDR1 and CDR2 from the germline V gene are MDHEN and SYDVKM. The CDR3 sequence is 15 residues long. This CDR3 is CASSFGGTRTGELFF. CDR3 nucleotide sequence: TGTGCCAGCAGTTTTGGGGGCACGAGAACCGGGGAGCTGTTTTTT.

This clonotype was detected once. The rearrangement uses TRBV6-6 and TRBJ1-2; a weak D match, TRBD1 (5 bases). The CDR3 is 13 residues long. Trimming took 5 bases from V and 4 from J, leaving 11 bases between them. Germline CDR1 reads MNHNY; CDR2 reads SVGAGI (reference sequence). The CDR3: CASSPRDGYGYTF. CDR3 nucleotide sequence: TGTGCCAGCAGTCCCCGGGACGGCTATGGCTACACCTTC.

This clonotype occurred many times. The chain carries TRBV5-1 and TRBJ2-7; 7 nucleotides line up with TRBD1. The CDR3 is 15 residues long. Germline lookup yields CDR1 SGHRS and CDR2 YFSETQ. J was trimmed by 3 bases and V by 1 base; bases with no gene match: 7. DNA for the CDR3: TGCGCCAGCAGCTTGAAGCCAGGGGGTCTCTACGAGCAGTACGTC. Encoded protein: CASSLKPGGLYEQYV.

This clonotype was detected a few times. The rearrangement uses TRBV7-2 and TRBJ2-1; weak D call: TRBD2 (5 bases). Trimming pared 8 bases from V and 0 bases from J, leaving 17 bases between. Germline V gene data show CDR1 as SGHTA and CDR2 as FQGNSA. CDR3 length: 16 amino acids. The CDR3 region has the DNA TGTGCCAGCGGACTCGGCGGATCCTCCTCCTACAATGAGCAGTTCTTC. Its protein is CASGLGGSSSYNEQFF.

This clonotype was counted a few times. This chain links TRBV24-1 with TRBJ2-7; 7 nucleotides agree with TRBD1. CDR1 is KGHDR, CDR2 SFDVKD, per germline. With 11 bases clipped from V and 5 bases from J, the junction kept 2 bases outside the gene matches. The CDR3 is 10 residues long. The DNA for the CDR3 is TGTGCCAACGACAGGGACGAGCAGTACTTC. Residues: CANDRDEQYF.

The V gene is TRBV29-1, the J gene TRBJ2-3; D is ambiguous. This CDR3 has 10 residues. Germline CDR1 is SQVTM and CDR2 is ANQGSEA. V gave up 4 bases and J gave up 5 bases, with 4 bases separating them. The CDR3 spells CSVAQDTQYF. In DNA form, the CDR3 reads TGCAGCGTTGCTCAAGATACGCAGTATTTT.

There are a few counts of this clonotype. The chain uses TRBV6-5 and TRBJ2-7; 10 bases fit TRBD1. The V gene end was trimmed by 2 bases and the J gene end by 4 bases; junction bases not matched to a gene: 5. The germline V gene encodes CDR1 MNHEY and CDR2 SVGAGI. The CDR3 is made up of 15 amino acids. The CDR3 sequence is CASSYRGQGTYEQYF. CDR3 bases: TGTGCCAGCAGTTACAGGGGACAGGGGACGTACGAGCAGTACTTC.

This clonotype appeared many times. The chain uses TRBV5-1 and TRBJ2-4; 8 bases agree with TRBD1. CDR3 length equals 14 residues. The J segment lost 9 bases and the V segment lost 1 base, leaving 6 bases of the junction unmatched. Germline V gene data show CDR1 as SGHRS and CDR2 as YFSETQ. The CDR3 DNA follows: TGCGCCAGCAGCTTGTATACAGGGACAGGCATTCAGTACTTC. Encoded protein: CASSLYTGTGIQYF.